This T cell receptor (beta chain) was retrieved from a study of blood T cell repertoires in COVID-19 (dated by TCRdb to between 2020 and 2021). Concerning the study at large: Collaborator samples came from the United States, Italy and Spain and covered acute and convalescent phases of COVID-19. The material from the prospective study consisted of cDNA or gDNA derived from T cells, B-cell-depleted T cells, or PBMCs. Where available, HLA class I and class II types were obtained from metadata supplied by the sample provider rather than from assay-based typing. Sample metadata almost always included a de-identified subject ID, COVID-19 status, age in years and sex. Deeply sampled blood TCRbeta repertoires from subjects exposed to, actively infected with, or recovered from COVID-19 were included in the dataset. The repertoires were released in a freely available public database intended as a resource for research on the immune response to SARS-CoV-2. Samples came from the ongoing ImmuneRACE study (first 160 participants) plus 1,254 subjects from 6 global collaborators. The investigation overall reported the following: Clinical and demographic metadata were provided uncurated, with the amount varying by source and participant.

Whole blood was collected in K2EDTA tubes by collaborating institutions according to the institutions' own protocols. Collaborator samples were shipped for TCRbeta analysis as frozen whole blood, isolated PBMCs, or DNA extracted from either sample type. TCRbeta CDR3 regions were amplified from genomic DNA by means of the immunoSEQ Assay, a bias-controlled multiplex PCR. From the authors' description of their analysis: Within the assay, amplification of reference gene primers was used to estimate how many nucleated cells each sample contained. Sequence reads were collapsed and filtered to measure the absolute abundance of every unique TCRbeta CDR3 rearrangement. For each sample, productive Simpson clonality was calculated as the square root of Simpson's diversity index across productive rearrangements. This is the immuneACCESS table as TCRdb keeps it, with only in-frame sequences that have V and J called. A part of the clones is gone; compared with another copy, unresolved V genes explain less than half, and the rest is unexplained. V, J and clone size reflect that table, while D and trimming were determined from the DNA. For this sample there are roughly 50,000 clones; over 80% appear just once. About 12% of the sample lies in the top ten.

This clone was detected a few times. Which antigen it targets is not known. There are no base qualities to consult, and no much larger clone falls within one base. V and J are trimmed by 6 bases and 0 bases, and the gene matches miss 13 bases of the junction. The germline V gene yields KGHSH for CDR1 and LQKENI for CDR2. Measured from the cysteine to the phenylalanine, the CDR3 is 20 residues long. Just the 60-base CDR3 DNA is kept, in frame starting at base 1. The receptor comes from a human donor in a cohort sampled during active COVID-19. This chain is built from TRBV18 and TRBJ2-1, with 14 bases matching TRBD2. Source material: peripheral blood. The DNA sequence follows: TGTGCCAGCTCTCTAAAGGGACTAGCGGGGGTCAAAAGCTCCTACAATGAGCAGTTCTTC. It encodes CASSLKGLAGVKSSYNEQFF. Extended through the reference TRBV18 and TRBJ2-1 proteins, this CDR3 yields the full variable domain: NAGVMQNPRHLVRRRGQEARLRCSPMKGHSHVYWYRQLPEEGLKFMVYLQKENIIDESGMPKERFSAEFPKEGPSILRIQQVVRGDSAAYFCASSLKGLAGVKSSYNEQFFGPGTRLTVL.